Listed below are T cell receptor beta chains from one sample, sequenced in a study of cytomegalovirus exposure and HLA in healthy donors. Generated by immunoSEQ multiplex PCR, the TCRdb table keeps only in-frame clones and is missing some. The sample carries approximately 200,000 clones, about 83% recorded once. Sequencing was carried out using PBMCs. The receptor source for this set is a woman in her twenties or thirties in good health and CMV-seropositive. Both conserved end residues are part of each CDR3. D genes are given only for firm matches. The size entry is marked missing in some rows and otherwise reads once, few, many or a size class.

j_call: TRBJ1-1
clone_size: NA
d_call: TRBD1
cdr3_length: 14
v_call: TRBV4-1
cdr3_aa: CASSQTGTGAEAFF
cdr3_nt: TGCGCCAGCAGCCAGACCGGGACAGGGGCCGAAGCTTTCTTT

j_call: TRBJ2-7
clone_size: NA
d_call: NA
cdr3_length: 13
v_call: TRBV6-5
cdr3_aa: CASSYRETYEQYF
cdr3_nt: TGTGCCAGCAGTTACAGGGAGACCTACGAGCAGTACTTC

j_call: TRBJ1-3
clone_size: NA
d_call: TRBD1
cdr3_length: 16
v_call: TRBV10-1
cdr3_aa: CASSEIFGTGPGTIYF
cdr3_nt: TGCGCCAGCAGTGAGATATTCGGGACAGGACCTGGCACCATATATTTT

j_call: TRBJ1-2
clone_size: NA
d_call: NA
cdr3_length: 13
v_call: TRBV6-5
cdr3_aa: CASKRMRDYGYTF
cdr3_nt: TGTGCCAGCAAGAGAATGCGGGACTATGGCTACACCTTC

j_call: TRBJ1-5
clone_size: NA
d_call: NA
cdr3_length: 16
v_call: TRBV4-2
cdr3_aa: CASSQERQNSNQPQHF
cdr3_nt: TGTGCCAGCAGCCAAGAACGACAGAATAGCAATCAGCCCCAGCATTTT

j_call: TRBJ2-2
clone_size: NA
d_call: TRBD2
cdr3_length: 15
v_call: TRBV27
cdr3_aa: CASSFGLAGTGELFF
cdr3_nt: TGTGCCAGCAGTTTTGGTCTAGCGGGGACCGGGGAGCTGTTTTTT

j_call: TRBJ1-1
clone_size: NA
d_call: NA
cdr3_length: 11
v_call: TRBV6-5
cdr3_aa: CASGRDTEAFF
cdr3_nt: TGTGCCAGCGGCCGTGACACTGAAGCTTTCTTT

j_call: TRBJ2-7
clone_size: NA
d_call: NA
cdr3_length: 14
v_call: TRBV28
cdr3_aa: CASRTDGGSYEQYF
cdr3_nt: TGTGCCAGCAGAACGGACGGGGGTTCCTACGAGCAGTACTTC

j_call: TRBJ2-3
clone_size: NA
d_call: TRBD2
cdr3_length: 15
v_call: TRBV5-5
cdr3_aa: CASSSGGRDTDTQYF
cdr3_nt: TGTGCCAGCAGTTCGGGGGGGCGGGACACAGATACGCAGTATTTT

j_call: TRBJ2-3
clone_size: NA
d_call: NA
cdr3_length: 14
v_call: TRBV6-1
cdr3_aa: CASKARLDTDTQYF
cdr3_nt: TGTGCCAGCAAGGCGCGGCTAGACACAGATACGCAGTATTTT

j_call: TRBJ1-1
clone_size: few
d_call: NA
cdr3_length: 14
v_call: TRBV6-6
cdr3_aa: CASSQTAGTLEAFF
cdr3_nt: TGTGCCAGCAGTCAAACGGCGGGAACTCTTGAAGCTTTCTTT

j_call: TRBJ2-5
clone_size: NA
d_call: TRBD2
cdr3_length: 16
v_call: TRBV7-8
cdr3_aa: CASSLVVAGGGETQYF
cdr3_nt: TGTGCCAGCAGCTTAGTGGTCGCGGGAGGCGGAGAGACCCAGTACTTC

j_call: TRBJ1-1
clone_size: NA
d_call: NA
cdr3_length: 12
v_call: TRBV2
cdr3_aa: CAINEGTSGAFF
cdr3_nt: TGTGCCATCAATGAAGGAACCTCGGGAGCTTTCTTT

j_call: TRBJ2-3
clone_size: NA
d_call: NA
cdr3_length: 14
v_call: TRBV4-2
cdr3_aa: CASSHLVAADTQYF
cdr3_nt: TGTGCCAGCAGCCACCTTGTAGCGGCAGATACGCAGTATTTT

j_call: TRBJ2-1
clone_size: NA
d_call: TRBD1
cdr3_length: 14
v_call: TRBV5-5
cdr3_aa: CASSSGTGYNEQFF
cdr3_nt: TGTGCCAGCAGCTCCGGGACAGGGTACAATGAGCAGTTCTTC

j_call: TRBJ1-6
clone_size: NA
d_call: NA
cdr3_length: 13
v_call: TRBV6-1
cdr3_aa: CASSEQGYSPLHF
cdr3_nt: TGTGCCAGCAGTGAACAGGGGTATTCACCCCTCCACTTT

j_call: TRBJ2-7
clone_size: NA
d_call: NA
cdr3_length: 13
v_call: TRBV5-1
cdr3_aa: CASSPTDRERTYF
cdr3_nt: TGCGCCAGCAGCCCGACGGACCGGGAACGCACGTACTTC

j_call: TRBJ1-2
clone_size: NA
d_call: NA
cdr3_length: 12
v_call: TRBV9
cdr3_aa: CASSDRGYGYTF
cdr3_nt: TGTGCCAGCAGCGACCGGGGTTATGGCTACACCTTC

j_call: TRBJ2-3
clone_size: NA
d_call: TRBD2
cdr3_length: 15
v_call: TRBV5-1
cdr3_aa: CASSFSGPSTDTQYF
cdr3_nt: TGCGCCAGCAGCTTTAGCGGGCCTAGCACAGATACGCAGTATTTT

j_call: TRBJ2-7
clone_size: NA
d_call: TRBD1
cdr3_length: 18
v_call: TRBV11-1
cdr3_aa: CASSSTGTGYGQRREQYF
cdr3_nt: TGTGCCAGCAGCAGCACCGGGACAGGGTATGGACAGCGGAGAGAGCAGTACTTC

j_call: TRBJ2-7
clone_size: NA
d_call: TRBD2
cdr3_length: 14
v_call: TRBV5-4
cdr3_aa: CASSPGLAGAEQYF
cdr3_nt: TGTGCCAGCAGCCCTGGACTAGCGGGAGCCGAGCAGTACTTC

j_call: TRBJ1-1
clone_size: few
d_call: TRBD1
cdr3_length: 13
v_call: TRBV13
cdr3_aa: CASSQAGGTEAFF
cdr3_nt: TGTGCCAGCAGCCAGGCAGGGGGCACTGAAGCTTTCTTT

j_call: TRBJ1-3
clone_size: NA
d_call: NA
cdr3_length: 15
v_call: TRBV6-5
cdr3_aa: CASTPYLSSGNTIYF
cdr3_nt: TGTGCCAGCACCCCATACCTGAGCTCTGGAAACACCATATATTTT

j_call: TRBJ2-7
clone_size: NA
d_call: NA
cdr3_length: 19
v_call: TRBV18
cdr3_aa: CASSLRQVFSSRGSYEQYF
cdr3_nt: TGTGCCAGCTCACTTAGACAGGTGTTTTCGTCTCGTGGCTCCTACGAGCAGTACTTC

j_call: TRBJ2-7
clone_size: NA
d_call: TRBD1
cdr3_length: 16
v_call: TRBV5-5
cdr3_aa: CASSLTPGQSIYEQYF
cdr3_nt: TGTGCCAGCAGCTTGACTCCGGGACAGTCGATTTACGAGCAGTACTTC

j_call: TRBJ2-5
clone_size: NA
d_call: NA
cdr3_length: 15
v_call: TRBV9
cdr3_aa: CASSVAPVGEETQYF
cdr3_nt: TGTGCCAGCAGCGTAGCCCCAGTCGGAGAGGAGACCCAGTACTTC

j_call: TRBJ1-3
clone_size: NA
d_call: TRBD1
cdr3_length: 20
v_call: TRBV4-2
cdr3_aa: CASSQVTRGTGDSSGNTIYF
cdr3_nt: TGTGCCAGCAGCCAAGTAACGAGGGGGACAGGAGATAGCTCTGGAAACACCATATATTTT

j_call: TRBJ2-4
clone_size: NA
d_call: NA
cdr3_length: 14
v_call: TRBV9
cdr3_aa: CASSPTDFKNIQYF
cdr3_nt: TGTGCCAGCAGCCCGACAGATTTCAAAAACATTCAGTACTTC

j_call: TRBJ2-7
clone_size: few
d_call: TRBD2
cdr3_length: 18
v_call: TRBV4-1
cdr3_aa: CASSQGLAGTTIAYEQYF
cdr3_nt: TGCGCCAGCAGCCAAGGACTAGCGGGAACTACGATCGCCTACGAGCAGTACTTC

j_call: TRBJ1-2
clone_size: NA
d_call: NA
cdr3_length: 16
v_call: TRBV4-1
cdr3_aa: CASSYLFRRQSEGYTF
cdr3_nt: TGCGCCAGCAGCTATCTCTTCCGTAGACAATCGGAAGGCTACACCTTC

j_call: TRBJ2-7
clone_size: NA
d_call: NA
cdr3_length: 14
v_call: TRBV5-1
cdr3_aa: CASSRQLGSYEQYF
cdr3_nt: TGCGCCAGCAGCCGACAGTTAGGCTCCTACGAGCAGTACTTC

j_call: TRBJ2-1
clone_size: NA
d_call: NA
cdr3_length: 12
v_call: TRBV5-6
cdr3_aa: CASSLVIHEQFF
cdr3_nt: TGTGCCAGCAGCTTGGTAATCCATGAGCAGTTCTTC

j_call: TRBJ1-1
clone_size: NA
d_call: TRBD1
cdr3_length: 17
v_call: TRBV4-2
cdr3_aa: CASSQGLKGQGQTEAFF
cdr3_nt: TGTGCCAGCAGCCAGGGACTTAAAGGACAGGGACAGACTGAAGCTTTCTTT

j_call: TRBJ1-5
clone_size: NA
d_call: TRBD1
cdr3_length: 16
v_call: TRBV6-6
cdr3_aa: CASNPGQGSQNQPQHF
cdr3_nt: TGTGCCAGCAACCCGGGACAGGGGAGTCAAAATCAGCCCCAGCATTTT

j_call: TRBJ2-7
clone_size: NA
d_call: NA
cdr3_length: 14
v_call: TRBV27
cdr3_aa: CASSWKQSSYEQYF
cdr3_nt: TGTGCCAGCAGTTGGAAACAGAGCTCCTACGAGCAGTACTTC

j_call: TRBJ1-2
clone_size: NA
d_call: NA
cdr3_length: 15
v_call: TRBV7-9
cdr3_aa: CASSLAGSVGYGYTF
cdr3_nt: TGTGCCAGCAGCTTAGCAGGGAGCGTAGGCTATGGCTACACCTTC

j_call: TRBJ2-7
clone_size: NA
d_call: NA
cdr3_length: 13
v_call: TRBV7-9
cdr3_aa: CASSRRLIAEQYF
cdr3_nt: TGTGCCAGCAGCCGTCGACTAATCGCCGAGCAGTACTTC

j_call: TRBJ1-1
clone_size: NA
d_call: TRBD1
cdr3_length: 19
v_call: TRBV19
cdr3_aa: CASRPSGGTGIGMNTEAFF
cdr3_nt: TGTGCCAGTAGACCTTCCGGCGGGACAGGGATCGGGATGAACACTGAAGCTTTCTTT

j_call: TRBJ2-7
clone_size: NA
d_call: NA
cdr3_length: 13
v_call: TRBV2
cdr3_aa: CASSGDTSYEQYF
cdr3_nt: TGTGCCAGCAGCGGGGACACCTCCTACGAGCAGTACTTC

j_call: TRBJ2-7
clone_size: NA
d_call: TRBD2
cdr3_length: 16
v_call: TRBV19
cdr3_aa: CASSRTGLAGTYEQYF
cdr3_nt: TGTGCCAGTAGTAGAACGGGACTAGCGGGAACCTACGAGCAGTACTTC

j_call: TRBJ2-1
clone_size: NA
d_call: NA
cdr3_length: 17
v_call: TRBV5-1
cdr3_aa: CASTLVSTSLEKGEQFF
cdr3_nt: TGCGCCAGCACCTTAGTGTCGACTAGTTTGGAGAAGGGTGAGCAGTTCTTC

j_call: TRBJ1-1
clone_size: NA
d_call: TRBD1
cdr3_length: 16
v_call: TRBV7-9
cdr3_aa: CASSAGTGSMNTEAFF
cdr3_nt: TGTGCCAGCAGCGCGGGGACAGGGTCTATGAACACTGAAGCTTTCTTT